This entry is about one T cell receptor (beta chain). One end of the junction does not line up with germline, which may come from a read error. TCRdb used MiXCR to reprocess the PCR reads, holding one entry per CDR3 protein. Here the sample spans under 20,000 distinct CDR3 sequences, 46% being singletons. This record comes from a study of esophageal squamous cell carcinoma under preoperative chemotherapy. The time point denotes: after preoperative PTX-NDP chemotherapy. The origin of this receptor is a human donor with esophageal squamous cell carcinoma. The donor label of this sample is uncertain. This sample was obtained from a patient given preoperative chemotherapy.

CDR3 in amino acids: CASCLGAEELFF. Written as DNA, the CDR3 is TGTGCCAGCTGCTTAGGCGCCGAGGAGCTGTTTTTT. The V and J genes are TRBV7-2 and TRBJ2-1; unclear D gene. The J call is uncertain, as TRBJ2-2 better fits the DNA end. This CDR3 spans 12 amino acids. The germline CDR1 and CDR2 sequences are SGHTA and FQGNSA.